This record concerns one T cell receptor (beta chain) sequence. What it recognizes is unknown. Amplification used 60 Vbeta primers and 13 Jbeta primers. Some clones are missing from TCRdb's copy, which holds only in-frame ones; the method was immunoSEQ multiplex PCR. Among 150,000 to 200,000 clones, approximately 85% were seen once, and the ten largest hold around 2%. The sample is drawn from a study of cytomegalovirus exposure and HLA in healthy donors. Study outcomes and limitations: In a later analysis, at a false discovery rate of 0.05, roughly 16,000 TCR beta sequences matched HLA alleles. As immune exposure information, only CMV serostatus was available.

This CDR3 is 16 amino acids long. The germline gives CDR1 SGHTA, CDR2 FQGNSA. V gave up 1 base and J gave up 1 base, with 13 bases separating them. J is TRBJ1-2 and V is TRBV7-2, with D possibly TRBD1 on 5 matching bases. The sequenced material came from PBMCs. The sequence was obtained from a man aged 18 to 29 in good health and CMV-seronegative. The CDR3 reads CASSLVNHRYNYGYTF. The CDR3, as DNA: TGTGCCAGCAGCTTAGTTAACCACAGGTATAACTATGGCTACACCTTC.